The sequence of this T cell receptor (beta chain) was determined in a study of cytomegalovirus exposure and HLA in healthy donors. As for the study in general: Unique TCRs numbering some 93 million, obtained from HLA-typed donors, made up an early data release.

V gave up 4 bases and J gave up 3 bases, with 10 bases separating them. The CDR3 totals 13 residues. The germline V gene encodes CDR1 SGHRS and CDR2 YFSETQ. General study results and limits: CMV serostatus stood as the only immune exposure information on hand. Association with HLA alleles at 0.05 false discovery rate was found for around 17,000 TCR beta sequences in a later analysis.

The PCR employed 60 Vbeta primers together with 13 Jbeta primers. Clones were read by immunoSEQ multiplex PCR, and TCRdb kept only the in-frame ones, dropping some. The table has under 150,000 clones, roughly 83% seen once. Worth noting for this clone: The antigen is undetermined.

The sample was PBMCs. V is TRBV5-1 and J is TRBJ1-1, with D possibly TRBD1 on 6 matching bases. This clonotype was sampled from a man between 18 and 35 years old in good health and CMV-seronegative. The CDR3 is CASSRGRDTEAFF. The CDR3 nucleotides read TGCGCCAGCAGCAGGGGGAGGGACACTGAAGCTTTCTTT.